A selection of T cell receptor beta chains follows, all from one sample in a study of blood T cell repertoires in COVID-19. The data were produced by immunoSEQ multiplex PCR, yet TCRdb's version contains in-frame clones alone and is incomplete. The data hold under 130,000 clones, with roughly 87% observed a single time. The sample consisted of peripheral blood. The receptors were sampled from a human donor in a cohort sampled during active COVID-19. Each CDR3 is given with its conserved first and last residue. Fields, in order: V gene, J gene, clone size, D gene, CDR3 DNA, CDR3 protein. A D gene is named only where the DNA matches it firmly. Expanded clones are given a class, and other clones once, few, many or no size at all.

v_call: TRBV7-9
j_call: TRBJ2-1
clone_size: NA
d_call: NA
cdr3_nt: TGTGCCAGCAGCCTCACGGACACTCAGCAGTTCTTC
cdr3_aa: CASSLTDTQQFF

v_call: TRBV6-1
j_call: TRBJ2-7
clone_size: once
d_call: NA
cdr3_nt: TGTGCCAGCAGTGAACCTAGTAGTTCCTACGAGCAGTACTTC
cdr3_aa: CASSEPSSSYEQYF

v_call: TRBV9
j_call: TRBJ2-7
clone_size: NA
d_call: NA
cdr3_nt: TGTGCCAGCAGCGCCTACAGCAGCTCCTACGAGCAGTACTTC
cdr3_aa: CASSAYSSSYEQYF

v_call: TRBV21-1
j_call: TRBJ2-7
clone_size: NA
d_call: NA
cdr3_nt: TGTGCCAGCAGCGCACCGGGACTAAGCTCTAGTCCGGGCACCTACGAGCAGTACTTC
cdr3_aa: CASSAPGLSSSPGTYEQYF

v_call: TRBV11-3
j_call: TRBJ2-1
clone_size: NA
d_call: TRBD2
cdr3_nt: TGTGCCAGCAGCACAGGGACTAGCGGCAATGAGCAGTTCTTC
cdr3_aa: CASSTGTSGNEQFF

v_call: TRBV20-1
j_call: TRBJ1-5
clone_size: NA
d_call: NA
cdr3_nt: TGCAGTGCTAGTGCGAGCTCGTGGCAGGTTAGCAATCAGCCCCAGCATTTT
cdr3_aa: CSASASSWQVSNQPQHF

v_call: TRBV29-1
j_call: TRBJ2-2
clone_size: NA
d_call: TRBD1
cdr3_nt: TGCAGCGCGATCTGGGGACAGGGGCCCAACACCGGGGAGCTGTTTTTT
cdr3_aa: CSAIWGQGPNTGELFF

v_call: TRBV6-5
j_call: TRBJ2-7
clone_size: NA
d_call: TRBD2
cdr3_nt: TGTGCCAGCAGTTCTGGCCCACCGGGGGGGCCCTACGAGCAGTACTTC
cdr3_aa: CASSSGPPGGPYEQYF

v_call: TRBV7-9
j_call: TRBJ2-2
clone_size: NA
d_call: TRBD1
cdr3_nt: TGTGCCAGCAGCTTTTCAGGGGGCACCGGGGAGCTGTTTTTT
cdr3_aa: CASSFSGGTGELFF

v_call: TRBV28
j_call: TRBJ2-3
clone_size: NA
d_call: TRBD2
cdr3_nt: TGTGCCAGCAGTCCCTTTGAGCGGGAGTCAGATACGCAGTATTTT
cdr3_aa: CASSPFERESDTQYF

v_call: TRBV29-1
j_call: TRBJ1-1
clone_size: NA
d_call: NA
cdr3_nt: TGCAGCGTTGGGGGCGGACCCCAGAACACTGAAGCTTTCTTT
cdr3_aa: CSVGGGPQNTEAFF

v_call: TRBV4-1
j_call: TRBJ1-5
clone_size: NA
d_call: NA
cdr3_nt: TGCGCCAGCAGCCAAGGGTTACAGGCCCTAAATCAGCCCCAGCATTTT
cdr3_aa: CASSQGLQALNQPQHF

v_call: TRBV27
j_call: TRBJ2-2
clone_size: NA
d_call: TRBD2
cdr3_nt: TGTGCCAGCAGTTTGGGGCAGGGACTCCCGGGGGGGCCTACCGGGGAGCTGTTTTTT
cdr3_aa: CASSLGQGLPGGPTGELFF

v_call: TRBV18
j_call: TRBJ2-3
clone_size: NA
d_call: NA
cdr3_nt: TGTGCCAGCTCACCACTCACTCGGTTTACTAGCACAGATACGCAGTATTTT
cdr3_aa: CASSPLTRFTSTDTQYF

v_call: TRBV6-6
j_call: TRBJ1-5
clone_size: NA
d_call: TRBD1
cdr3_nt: TGTGCCAGCAGTCGTATCTACAGGGGTGGTAGCAATCAGCCCCAGCATTTT
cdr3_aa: CASSRIYRGGSNQPQHF

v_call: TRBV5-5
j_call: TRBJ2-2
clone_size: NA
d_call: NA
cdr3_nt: TGTGCCAGCACCCCCCCGGGAAGGGAGGATACCGGGGAGCTGTTTTTT
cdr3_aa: CASTPPGREDTGELFF

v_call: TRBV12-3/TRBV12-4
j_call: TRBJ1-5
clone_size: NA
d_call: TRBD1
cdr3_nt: TGTGCCAGCAGCTCGGACAGGGATCAGCCCCAGCATTTT
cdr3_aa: CASSSDRDQPQHF

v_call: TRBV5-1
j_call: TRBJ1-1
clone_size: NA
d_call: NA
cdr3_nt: TGCGCCAGCAGCCCTTATCAGGGGTCTAATGGGCCGAACACTGAAGCTTTCTTT
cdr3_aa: CASSPYQGSNGPNTEAFF

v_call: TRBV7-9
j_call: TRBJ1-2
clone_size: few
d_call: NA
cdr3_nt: TGTGCCAGCAGCTTAGCGTCTGACTTTAACTATGGCTACACCTTC
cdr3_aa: CASSLASDFNYGYTF

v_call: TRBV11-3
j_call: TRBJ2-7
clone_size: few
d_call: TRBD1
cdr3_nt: TGTGCCAGCAGCTTCTTCCAAGACAGGGCCTTGGAGCAGTACTTC
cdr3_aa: CASSFFQDRALEQYF

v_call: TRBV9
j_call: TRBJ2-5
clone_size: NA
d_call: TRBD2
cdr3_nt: TGTGCCAGCAGCACAGAGGACCAAGCGGGGATGGAGACCCAGTACTTC
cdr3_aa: CASSTEDQAGMETQYF

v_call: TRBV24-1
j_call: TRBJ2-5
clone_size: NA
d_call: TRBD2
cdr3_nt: TGTGCCACCAGTGATCTAGCGGGAGCCCATGAGACCCAGTACTTC
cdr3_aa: CATSDLAGAHETQYF

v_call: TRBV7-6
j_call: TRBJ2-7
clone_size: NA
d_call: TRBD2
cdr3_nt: TGTGCCAGCAGCACTTATAGCGGGGGACTCTACGAGCAGTACTTC
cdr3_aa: CASSTYSGGLYEQYF